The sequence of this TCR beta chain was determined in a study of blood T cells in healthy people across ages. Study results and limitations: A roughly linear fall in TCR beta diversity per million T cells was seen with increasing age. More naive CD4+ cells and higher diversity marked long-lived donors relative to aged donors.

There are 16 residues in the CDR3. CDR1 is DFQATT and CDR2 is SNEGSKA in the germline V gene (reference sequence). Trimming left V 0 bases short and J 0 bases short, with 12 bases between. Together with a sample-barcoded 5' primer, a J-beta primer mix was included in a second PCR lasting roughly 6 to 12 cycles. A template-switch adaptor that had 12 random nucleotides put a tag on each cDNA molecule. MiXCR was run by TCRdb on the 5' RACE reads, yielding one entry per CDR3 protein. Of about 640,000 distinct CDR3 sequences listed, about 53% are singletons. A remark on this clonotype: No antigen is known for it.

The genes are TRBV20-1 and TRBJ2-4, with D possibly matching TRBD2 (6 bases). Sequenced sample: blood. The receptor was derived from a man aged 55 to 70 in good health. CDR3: CSARDPSGLAKNIQYF. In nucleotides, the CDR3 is TGCAGTGCTAGAGATCCCAGCGGGCTAGCCAAAAACATTCAGTACTTC.